This T cell receptor (beta chain) is drawn from a study of T cell responses to AZD1222 COVID-19 vaccine. Study conclusions and caveats: Sampling captured repertoires only after the peak T cell response. Clonal diversity may have been underestimated, and the donors were mostly white British, with more females than males. A reported finding is that nearly half of spike-specific TCRs target unmutated variant regions.

Sequenced by immunoSEQ multiplex PCR; TCRdb stores in-frame clones only, minus some. Seen here are 140,000 to 150,000 clones, around 90% observed once, and the top ten hold around 5%. This clone was counted a single time. Its antigen is as yet unknown. CDR3 size: 14 residues. Trimming took off 7 bases at V and 2 bases at J, with 15 bases between the two ends. The germline V gene encodes CDR1 MNHEY and CDR2 SVGAGI. The sequence derives from an adult who received the MenACWY meningococcal vaccine as a control. The chain is built from TRBV6-5 and TRBJ2-7; D is possibly TRBD1 (5 bases). This sample comprised peripheral blood, obtained 28 days after the second dose of the MenACWY control vaccine. The CDR3, as DNA: TGTGCCAGCAACATCAGGGCGGCTACCTACGAGCAGTACTTC. It codes for CASNIRAATYEQYF.